One sample yielded the 24 T cell receptor beta chains listed below, sequenced in a study of T cell responses to AZD1222 COVID-19 vaccine. Libraries were prepared by immunoSEQ multiplex PCR; TCRdb keeps only in-frame clonotypes and omits some of them. The table shows around 92,000 clones, with 90% to 95% occurring only once. The sequences come from peripheral blood, collected on day 0 of AZD1222 vaccination. The receptor set was obtained from an adult in good health.

The rearrangement links TRBV4-2 to TRBJ1-1; D not certain. V was clipped by 4 bases and J by 7 bases, with 16 bases between them. The CDR3 contains 14 residues. CDR1 and CDR2 from the germline V gene are LGHNA and YNFKEQ. Here the CDR3 reads CASSRNPGIGEAFF. The DNA of the CDR3 is TGTGCCAGCAGCCGAAACCCGGGAATTGGTGAAGCTTTCTTT.

This clone was observed a single time. The gene calls are TRBV2 and TRBJ1-6; D is undetermined. The CDR3 has 13 amino acids. Germline assignment: CDR1 SNHLY and CDR2 FYNNEI. The V gene lost 7 bases and the J gene lost 10 bases, with 14 bases spanning the gap. The CDR3 loop is CASTETSESPLHF. Written as DNA, the CDR3 is TGTGCCAGCACCGAGACTTCCGAATCACCCCTCCACTTT.

J is TRBJ1-1 and V is TRBV27; D may be TRBD1 (5 bases). V lost 6 bases and J 5 bases, leaving 19 bases between the germline ends. The germline V gene has CDR1 MNHEY and CDR2 SMNVEV (reference sequence). The CDR3 sequence is 15 residues long. The DNA of the CDR3 is TGTGCCAGCAGAGTTTTCCGGGGCCGGGAGACTGAAGCTTTCTTT. Translated, it gives CASRVFRGRETEAFF.

This clone was seen once. The chain is built from TRBV30 and TRBJ1-5, with a weak D call TRBD1 (5 bases). CDR1 is GTSNPN, CDR2 SVGIG, per germline (reference sequence). The CDR3 totals 14 residues. Trimming pared 0 bases from V and 6 bases from J, leaving 12 bases between. The CDR3 loop reads CAWSVQSGAQPQHF. In DNA, the CDR3 is TGTGCCTGGAGTGTACAATCCGGGGCTCAGCCCCAGCATTTT.

The rearrangement links TRBV6-2 or TRBV6-3 to TRBJ1-5; D remains ambiguous. Trimming cost V 2 bases and J 0 bases, with 14 bases left between them. There are 17 residues in the CDR3. Germline CDR1 MNHEY, CDR2 SVGEGT. The CDR3 DNA reads as TGTGCCAGCAGTTACCCCCGGGCCTCCTATAGCAATCAGCCCCAGCATTTT. Translating it yields CASSYPRASYSNQPQHF.

The chain employs TRBV4-3 and TRBJ1-6; TRBD1 might be the D (5 bases). CDR1 and CDR2 from the germline V gene are LGHNA and YSLEER. The CDR3 contains 16 residues. V was shortened by 0 bases and J by 7 bases, with 13 bases between the two germline ends. This CDR3 reads CASSQDRGGWNSPLHF. The DNA of the CDR3 is TGCGCCAGCAGCCAAGATCGTGGGGGTTGGAATTCACCCCTCCACTTT.

This clone was observed a single time. The gene calls are TRBV27 and TRBJ2-7; no reliable D call. V dropped 8 bases and J dropped 0 bases, with 14 bases sitting between them. The CDR3 runs to 14 residues. CDR1 MNHEY and CDR2 SMNVEV come from the germline V gene (reference sequence). The CDR3 spells CASSRKGLSYEQYF. In nucleotides, the CDR3 is TGTGCCAGCTCCCGAAAAGGCCTCTCCTACGAGCAGTACTTC.

This clone was detected once. Other DNA sequences of this sample code for an identical CDR3. V is TRBV9 and J is TRBJ2-2; D not resolved. CDR3 size: 13 residues. CDR1 is SGDLS and CDR2 is YYNGEE in the germline V gene. Trimming removed 0 bases from V and 6 bases from J, with 6 bases in between. The CDR3 region has the DNA TGTGCCAGCAGCGTAGGATCGCCCGGGGAGCTGTTTTTT. Its protein is CASSVGSPGELFF.

The gene calls are TRBV6-6 and TRBJ1-1; D not resolved. V was cut by 3 bases and J by 2 bases, with 10 bases left in between. Germline V CDR1 and CDR2: MNHNY, SVGAGI (reference sequence). CDR3 length equals 14 residues. In DNA, the CDR3 is TGTGCCAGCAGTTATAAGGCCATCAACACTGAAGCTTTCTTT. This codes for CASSYKAINTEAFF.

The J gene is TRBJ2-2, the V gene TRBV5-8; possibly TRBD2 for D (5 bases). Trimming pared 3 bases from V and 4 bases from J, leaving 13 bases between. This CDR3 spans 15 amino acids. CDR1 and CDR2 (germline): SGHTS, YDEGEE. Here the CDR3 DNA reads TGTGCCAGCAGCTATCCGGGGAAGGGCACCGGGGAGCTGTTTTTT. This encodes CASSYPGKGTGELFF.

The chain combines TRBV7-2 with TRBJ2-7; D is unresolved. V was pared by 0 bases and J by 0 bases, with 12 bases between. This CDR3 spans 16 amino acids. Germline CDR1 SGHTA, CDR2 FQGNSA. The CDR3 reads CASSLATDISSYEQYF. CDR3 nucleotides: TGTGCCAGCAGCTTAGCGACTGACATAAGCTCCTACGAGCAGTACTTC.

V is TRBV7-8 and J is TRBJ1-4, with a weak D call TRBD1 (5 bases). Germline CDR1 reads SGHVS; CDR2 reads FQNEAQ. The CDR3 sequence is 15 residues long. The V and J ends lost 4 bases and 7 bases respectively, with 16 bases between them. CDR3 protein: CASSSIGGKGEKLFF. The CDR3 nucleotides read TGTGCCAGCAGCTCCATCGGGGGGAAGGGTGAAAAACTGTTTTTT.

The V and J genes are TRBV5-5 and TRBJ1-2; 7 bases align to TRBD1. Per the germline V gene, CDR1 is SGHKS and CDR2 is YYEKEE (reference sequence). This CDR3 is 15 amino acids long. V was pared by 4 bases and J by 5 bases, with 11 bases of the junction left unmatched. For the CDR3, the DNA is TGTGCCAGCAGCCGTACCACAGGGGAGAGTTATGGCTACACCTTC. Translation: CASSRTTGESYGYTF.

The V and J genes are TRBV18 and TRBJ2-7; D is possibly TRBD2 (5 bases). V gave up 2 bases and J gave up 4 bases, with 9 bases separating them. The CDR3 spans 13 residues. Germline CDR1 KGHSH, CDR2 LQKENI. The CDR3 region is CASSPVREYEQYF. CDR3 bases: TGTGCCAGCTCACCAGTGAGGGAATACGAGCAGTACTTC.

This clone was seen only once. The V gene is TRBV19, the J gene TRBJ2-7; D call uncertain. V was clipped by 5 bases and J by 0 bases, with 11 bases between them. CDR3 length equals 14 residues. CDR1 LNHDA and CDR2 SQIVND come from the germline V gene (reference sequence). Here the CDR3 DNA reads TGTGCCAGTAGTCCTCAGGTCTCCTCCTACGAGCAGTACTTC. The encoded protein is CASSPQVSSYEQYF.

Of note for this clone: Its ends do not fully match the called genes, so a read error is possible. The chain links TRBV7-7 to TRBJ2-2, with 8 nucleotides matching TRBD2. The CDR3 covers 13 residues. CDR1 and CDR2 (germline): SSHAT, FNYEAQ (reference sequence). In DNA, the CDR3 is TGTGCTAGCAGCTTAGCGGGGACCGGGGAGCTGTTTTTT. The encoded protein is CASSLAGTGELFF.

The CDR3 sequence is CASSEGQERTEAFF. The CDR3 DNA reads as TGTGCCAGCAGTGAAGGACAGGAGAGAACTGAAGCTTTCTTT. The genes are TRBV6-4 and TRBJ1-1, with 7 bases identical to TRBD1. This CDR3 has 14 amino acids. J lost 5 bases, V lost 3 bases, and 6 bases had no gene match. CDR1 and CDR2 from the germline V gene are MRHNA and SNTAGT.

The chain is built from TRBV10-3 and TRBJ1-1; possible D gene TRBD1, 5 bases. V was shortened by 3 bases and J by 2 bases, with 10 bases between the two germline ends. Germline-derived CDR1 and CDR2 are ENHRY and SYGVKD. There are 14 residues in the CDR3. The CDR3 sequence is CAISEEGLNTEAFF. The CDR3 region has the DNA TGTGCCATCAGTGAAGAGGGGCTTAACACTGAAGCTTTCTTT.

The chain couples TRBV6-2 or TRBV6-3 to TRBJ2-1; TRBD2 matches 9 bases. V lost 0 bases and J lost 6; bases outside the gene matches: 6. CDR1 and CDR2 (germline): MNHEY, SVGEGT. This CDR3 spans 16 amino acids. The chain's CDR3 is CASSYSGLAGFNEQFF. CDR3 sequence (DNA): TGTGCCAGCAGTTACTCGGGCCTAGCGGGGTTCAATGAGCAGTTCTTC.

The chain is built from TRBV4-3 and TRBJ2-2, with 14 bases identical to TRBD2. This CDR3 has 16 amino acids. The V segment lost 1 base and the J segment 7 bases; nucleotides outside the gene matches: 2. Germline CDR1 is LGHNA and CDR2 is YSLEER. The chain's CDR3 is CASSQGLAGGHGELFF. Here the CDR3 DNA reads TGCGCCAGCAGCCAAGGACTAGCGGGGGGGCACGGGGAGCTGTTTTTT.

The chain has TRBV7-8 and TRBJ1-5, with a weak D call TRBD1 (5 bases). The CDR3 length is 19 residues. V was pared by 4 bases and J by 3 bases, with 25 bases between. Per germline, CDR1 SGHVS and CDR2 FQNEAQ. CDR3: CASSYSRGGQTAINQPQHF. The CDR3 DNA reads as TGTGCCAGCAGCTACAGCCGGGGCGGGCAGACGGCTATCAATCAGCCCCAGCATTTT.

This chain uses TRBV12-3 or TRBV12-4 with TRBJ2-5; D is unclear. The CDR3 totals 12 residues. V was shortened by 0 bases and J by 7 bases, with 6 bases between the two germline ends. The CDR3 sequence: CASSLAPGTQYF. CDR3 DNA: TGTGCCAGCAGTTTAGCCCCAGGGACCCAGTACTTC.

This clone has a single count. CDR3 nucleotide sequence: TGTGCCAGCAGTGAGTACACAGATACGCAGTATTTT. Translation gives CASSEYTDTQYF. The J gene is TRBJ2-3, the V gene TRBV6-1; D gene uncertain. The CDR3 is 12 residues long. V was shortened by 3 bases and J by 2 bases, with 3 bases between the two germline ends. Germline V gene data show CDR1 as MNHNS and CDR2 as SASEGT.

This chain connects TRBV7-9 to TRBJ1-2; the D is unclear. The CDR3 consists of 11 residues. Trimming removed 2 bases from V and 8 bases from J, with 6 bases in between. Germline-derived CDR1 and CDR2 are SEHNR and FQNEAQ (reference sequence). The CDR3 nucleotides read TGTGCCAGCAGCTTACATGGAGGCTACACCTTC. This translates into CASSLHGGYTF.